The T cell receptor beta chain under discussion was sequenced for a study of T cell responses to AZD1222 COVID-19 vaccine. Study summary: Second-dose timings of about 4 or about 12 weeks were pooled.

This clone turned up a few times. Its antigen is unidentified. V shed 6 bases and J 3 bases; nucleotides not matched to a gene: 5. This CDR3 spans 14 amino acids. Per the germline V gene, CDR1 is MNHEY and CDR2 is SVGAGI. Whole-study findings and limits: The study found Spike-specific TCR breadth and depth rose after two AZD1222 doses.

Only in-frame clones appear in the TCRdb table, and some are missing; sequencing was by immunoSEQ multiplex PCR. The sample yields some 130,000 clones, over 90% seen once. The specimen comprised peripheral blood, sampled on day 0 of AZD1222 vaccination. The source is an adult in good health. The chain has TRBV6-5 and TRBJ2-1, with TRBD2 matching 7 bases. The CDR3 spells CASRVGGIYNEQFF. The CDR3 DNA sequence: TGTGCCAGCAGGGTGGGAGGGATCTACAATGAGCAGTTCTTC.